This is a list of T cell receptor beta chains from one sample in a study of OX40 agonist ivuxolimab in advanced cancers. The protocol was immunoSEQ multiplex PCR, while the TCRdb copy is restricted to in-frame clones and leaves out a portion. The sample consists of roughly 92,000 clones, 91% of them appearing once. The material was CD4+ or CD8+ T cells sorted from blood, obtained in a trial of the OX40 agonist ivuxolimab. All receptors come from an adult with an advanced solid tumor such as melanoma, head and neck, liver or kidney cancer. The CDR3 runs from the conserved cysteine through the conserved F or W. Fields, in order: V gene, D gene, clone size, J gene, CDR3 protein, CDR3 DNA. The D gene is left open where the match is weak. Size tells how often a clone was seen (once, few, many) or the class of an expanded clone, and some rows leave it out.

TRBV6-6	.	few	TRBJ2-5	CASSLAETQYF	TGTGCCAGCAGTCTTGCCGAGACCCAGTACTTC
TRBV29-1	.	.	TRBJ2-2	CSVTGVGGGTGELFF	TGCAGCGTTACCGGGGTGGGGGGAGGCACCGGGGAGCTGTTTTTT
TRBV19	TRBD2	.	TRBJ2-1	CASSGPASGSDEQFF	TGTGCCAGTAGTGGGCCGGCTAGCGGGAGCGATGAGCAGTTCTTC
TRBV11-2	TRBD2	.	TRBJ2-3	CASSLDAGGTDTQYF	TGTGCCAGCAGCTTAGATGCGGGAGGCACAGATACGCAGTATTTT
TRBV6-5	TRBD1	.	TRBJ1-1	CASSYSPRGETEAFF	TGTGCCAGCAGTTACTCGCCCAGGGGGGAGACTGAAGCTTTCTTT
TRBV11-3	.	.	TRBJ1-1	CASSLLPDTEAFF	TGTGCCAGCAGCTTACTTCCCGACACTGAAGCTTTCTTT
TRBV28	.	once	TRBJ2-7	CASMGTNLYEQYF	TGTGCCAGCATGGGTACGAACCTCTACGAGCAGTACTTC
TRBV6-6	.	.	TRBJ2-7	CASSYEGGQGHYEQYF	TGTGCCAGCAGTTACGAAGGCGGACAAGGCCACTACGAGCAGTACTTC
TRBV7-9	.	.	TRBJ1-1	CASSSPLSTEAFF	TGTGCCAGCAGCTCGCCTTTAAGCACTGAAGCTTTCTTT
TRBV9	.	.	TRBJ1-2	CASNGQQYGYTF	TGTGCCAGCAACGGACAGCAATATGGCTACACCTTC
TRBV11-3	TRBD1	.	TRBJ2-1	CASSLGAGGRNEQFF	TGTGCCAGCAGCTTAGGGGCAGGGGGCCGTAATGAGCAGTTCTTC
TRBV6-5	.	.	TRBJ1-2	CASSGQTNYGYTF	TGTGCCAGCAGTGGACAGACTAACTATGGCTACACCTTC
TRBV7-2	TRBD1	.	TRBJ1-2	CASSPVAGTGAGYTF	TGTGCCAGCAGCCCCGTTGCCGGGACAGGGGCTGGCTACACCTTC
TRBV30	.	.	TRBJ1-2	CAWGRAGGYTF	TGTGCCTGGGGCAGGGCGGGGGGCTACACCTTC
TRBV6-5	.	.	TRBJ2-7	CASSLSSRIYEQYF	TGTGCCAGCAGTTTATCTAGCAGAATCTACGAGCAGTACTTC
TRBV5-5	.	once	TRBJ2-2	CASSRYPRGRTGELFF	TGTGCCAGCAGCCGCTACCCACGAGGTCGCACCGGGGAGCTGTTTTTT
TRBV5-5	.	.	TRBJ1-1	CASSPGPLSPEAFF	TGTGCCAGCAGCCCGGGACCGCTAAGCCCTGAAGCTTTCTTT
TRBV18	TRBD1	.	TRBJ1-4	CASSPATGELGLFF	TGTGCCAGCTCACCCGCGACAGGGGAGTTAGGACTGTTTTTT
TRBV18	.	.	TRBJ1-2	CASSPGVVYGYTF	TGTGCCAGCTCACCGGGAGTCGTCTATGGCTACACCTTC
TRBV5-1	TRBD2	.	TRBJ2-2	CASSSSGINTGELFF	TGCGCCAGCAGCTCTAGCGGGATAAACACCGGGGAGCTGTTTTTT
TRBV19	.	.	TRBJ1-5	CASSPQEQPQHF	TGTGCCAGTAGTCCCCAGGAGCAGCCCCAGCATTTT
TRBV7-2	.	.	TRBJ2-5	CASSFRPGGGSQETQYF	TGTGCCAGCAGCTTCCGCCCCGGGGGCGGGAGCCAGGAGACCCAGTACTTC
TRBV4-3	.	.	TRBJ1-1	CASSQDRAGAGTEAFF	TGCGCCAGCAGCCAAGATAGGGCAGGGGCAGGTACTGAAGCTTTCTTT
TRBV5-4	.	.	TRBJ1-1	CASSYSNTEAFF	TGTGCCAGCAGCTACAGCAACACTGAAGCTTTCTTT
TRBV29-1	.	.	TRBJ2-7	CSVVGGFREPYEQYF	TGCAGCGTTGTCGGTGGGTTTCGGGAACCCTACGAGCAGTACTTC
TRBV5-1	.	few	TRBJ1-5	CASSLVPFSYSNQPQHF	TGCGCCAGCAGCTTGGTACCGTTTAGCTATAGCAATCAGCCCCAGCATTTT
TRBV25-1	.	.	TRBJ2-4	CASSDSWGPKNIQYF	TGTGCCAGCAGTGATTCATGGGGCCCCAAAAACATTCAGTACTTC
TRBV2	TRBD1	.	TRBJ1-4	CASSARQGGEKLFF	TGTGCCAGCAGCGCTAGACAGGGTGGCGAAAAACTGTTTTTT
TRBV6-6	.	.	TRBJ2-7	CASSRIYEQYF	TGTGCCAGCAGTAGGATCTACGAGCAGTACTTC
TRBV7-9	TRBD2	.	TRBJ2-1	CASSLARTSDDEQFF	TGTGCCAGCAGCTTAGCCCGGACTAGCGACGATGAGCAGTTCTTC
TRBV11-2	TRBD2	.	TRBJ2-1	CASSTTSGRDYEQFF	TGTGCCAGCAGTACGACTAGCGGGAGGGACTATGAGCAGTTCTTC
TRBV7-2	.	.	TRBJ2-7	CASSLEVGQQYF	TGTGCCAGCAGCCTCGAGGTGGGACAGCAGTACTTC
TRBV10-2	TRBD1	.	TRBJ2-1	CASRGQGANNEQFF	TGCGCCAGCAGAGGACAGGGGGCAAACAATGAGCAGTTCTTC
TRBV28	TRBD2	.	TRBJ2-7	CASSLWGLASGRYEQYF	TGTGCCAGCAGTTTATGGGGCTTGGCTAGCGGGAGGTACGAGCAGTACTTC
TRBV4-3	.	.	TRBJ2-1	CASSQPGGGGANEQFF	TGCGCCAGCAGCCAGCCCGGGGGTGGGGGAGCGAATGAGCAGTTCTTC
TRBV5-6	.	.	TRBJ2-7	CASSLGYEQYF	TGTGCCAGCAGCTTGGGCTACGAGCAGTACTTC
TRBV4-3	TRBD2	.	TRBJ2-1	CASSQEGLAAYNEQFF	TGCGCCAGCAGCCAAGAAGGACTAGCGGCTTACAATGAGCAGTTCTTC
TRBV30	TRBD1	.	TRBJ1-2	CAHKATGSKVGGYTF	TGTGCCCACAAAGCGACAGGGTCTAAGGTAGGTGGCTACACCTTC
TRBV6-6	.	.	TRBJ2-1	CASSYVRKFF	TGTGCCAGCAGTTATGTTCGTAAGTTCTTC
TRBV5-1	.	.	TRBJ2-1	CASSSGLAEQFF	TGCGCCAGCAGCTCGGGACTTGCTGAGCAGTTCTTC
TRBV18	TRBD1	.	TRBJ2-2	CASSPAQGANTGELFF	TGTGCCAGCTCACCAGCCCAGGGGGCTAACACCGGGGAGCTGTTTTTT
TRBV7-3	TRBD2	.	TRBJ2-1	CASSDAGLADNEQFF	TGTGCCAGCAGCGATGCCGGACTAGCCGACAATGAGCAGTTCTTC
TRBV11-3	.	.	TRBJ2-1	CASRRDLYYNEQFF	TGTGCCAGCAGGCGGGACCTCTATTACAATGAGCAGTTCTTC
TRBV19	.	once	TRBJ2-3	CASSIRSLISTDTQYF	TGTGCCAGTAGTATACGCAGCCTCATTAGCACAGATACGCAGTATTTT
TRBV19	.	.	TRBJ1-4	CASSPETATNEKLFF	TGTGCCAGTAGTCCCGAGACAGCAACTAATGAAAAACTGTTTTTT
TRBV7-2	TRBD2	.	TRBJ2-5	CASSSYLAEETQYF	TGTGCCAGCAGCTCCTATCTAGCGGAAGAGACCCAGTACTTC
TRBV7-8	TRBD1	.	TRBJ2-2	CASSFGTDNTGELFF	TGTGCCAGCAGCTTTGGGACAGACAACACCGGGGAGCTGTTTTTT
TRBV6-1	.	.	TRBJ1-3	CATSAAWDSGNTIYF	TGTGCCACGTCAGCCGCGTGGGACTCTGGAAACACCATATATTTT
TRBV30	.	.	TRBJ2-7	CAWARRVSYEQYF	TGTGCCTGGGCACGCAGGGTGTCCTACGAGCAGTACTTC
TRBV7-2	TRBD2	.	TRBJ2-7	CASSSGLAGGAEQYF	TGTGCCAGCAGCTCGGGACTAGCGGGAGGAGCCGAGCAGTACTTC